This entry describes one TCR beta chain. Its cognate antigen is unknown. This sample stems from a study of high-grade serous ovarian cancer treatment subgroups. Study-wide results and limits: Repertoire similarity ranged 0.11 to 0.79 between tumors of one patient. CDR1 and CDR2 were left unanalyzed; analyses focused on CDR3. TCR relatedness rose with neoantigen level and trended with mutation load. Without spatial data, bulk sequencing limits insight into HGSC tumor diversity.

The CDR3 is 15 residues long. Germline CDR1 SGHTA, CDR2 FQGNSA. The V and J ends lost 1 base and 3 bases respectively, with 11 bases between them. The protocol was immunoSEQ multiplex PCR, while the TCRdb copy is restricted to in-frame clones and leaves out a portion. Here the sample spans about 5,900 clones, 70% to 80% being singletons. Tumor samples were taken before definitive surgery or chemotherapy. The V call is TRBV7-2, the J call TRBJ2-3; unclear D gene. Sequencing was done on a sample of tumor tissue. This receptor was taken from a human donor with high-grade serous ovarian cancer. The CDR3 spells CASSLGAIGTDTQYF. Here the CDR3 DNA reads TGTGCCAGCAGCTTAGGTGCTATCGGGACAGATACGCAGTATTTT. The full variable domain, its missing parts supplied by reference TRBV7-2 and TRBJ2-3, is GAGVSQSPSNKVTEKGKDVELRCDPISGHTALYWYRQSLGQGLEFLIYFQGNSAPDKSGLPSDRFSAERTGGSVSTLTIQRTQQEDSAVYLCASSLGAIGTDTQYFGPGTRLTVL.